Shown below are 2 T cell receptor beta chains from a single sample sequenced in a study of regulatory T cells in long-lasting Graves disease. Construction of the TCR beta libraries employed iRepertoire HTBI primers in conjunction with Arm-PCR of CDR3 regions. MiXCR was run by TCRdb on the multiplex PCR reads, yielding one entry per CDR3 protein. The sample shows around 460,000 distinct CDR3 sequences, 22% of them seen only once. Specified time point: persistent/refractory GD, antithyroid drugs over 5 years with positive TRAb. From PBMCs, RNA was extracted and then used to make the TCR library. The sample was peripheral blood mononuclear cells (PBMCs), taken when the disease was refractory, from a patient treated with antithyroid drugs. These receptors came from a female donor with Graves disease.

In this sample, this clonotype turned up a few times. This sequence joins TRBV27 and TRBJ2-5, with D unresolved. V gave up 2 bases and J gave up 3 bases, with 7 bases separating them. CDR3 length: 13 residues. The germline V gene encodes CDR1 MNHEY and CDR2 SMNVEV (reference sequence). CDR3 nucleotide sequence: TGTGCCAGCAGTTTAAACCGCAAAGAGACCCAGTACTTC. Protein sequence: CASSLNRKETQYF.

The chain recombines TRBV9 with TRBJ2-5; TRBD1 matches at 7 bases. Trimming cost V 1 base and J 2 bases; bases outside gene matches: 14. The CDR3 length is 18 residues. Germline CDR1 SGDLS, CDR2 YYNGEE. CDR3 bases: TGTGCCAGCAGCGTAAGCCCTACAGGGGCAGGACAGCAAGAGACCCAGTACTTC. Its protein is CASSVSPTGAGQQETQYF.